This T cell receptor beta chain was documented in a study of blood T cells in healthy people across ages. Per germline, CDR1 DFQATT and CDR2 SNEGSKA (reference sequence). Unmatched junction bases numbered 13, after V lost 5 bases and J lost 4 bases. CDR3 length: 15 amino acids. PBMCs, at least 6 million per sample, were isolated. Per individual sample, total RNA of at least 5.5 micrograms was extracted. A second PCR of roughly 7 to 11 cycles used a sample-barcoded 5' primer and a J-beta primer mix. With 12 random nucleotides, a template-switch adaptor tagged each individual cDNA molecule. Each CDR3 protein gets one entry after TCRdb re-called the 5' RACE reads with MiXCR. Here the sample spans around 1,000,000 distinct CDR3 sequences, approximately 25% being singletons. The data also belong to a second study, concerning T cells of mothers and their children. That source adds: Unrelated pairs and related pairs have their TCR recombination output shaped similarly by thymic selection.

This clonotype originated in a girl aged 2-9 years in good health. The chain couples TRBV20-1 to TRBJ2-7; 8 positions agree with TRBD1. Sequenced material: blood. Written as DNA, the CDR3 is TGCAGTGCTCGAACCTCGGACAGGGCCGGTTACGAGCAGTACTTC. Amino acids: CSARTSDRAGYEQYF.